One and the same sample provided the 4 T cell receptor beta chains below, sequenced in a study of blood T cells in healthy people across ages. A second PCR, run for about 7 to 11 cycles, used a sample-barcoded 5' primer plus a J-beta primer mix. Each CDR3 protein is one row after TCRdb ran MiXCR on the 5' RACE reads. The profile shows roughly 640,000 distinct CDR3 sequences, less than 35% of them singletons. The specimen sequenced was blood. Receptors were obtained from a woman older than 75 in good health.

This clonotype was seen repeatedly, ten times or more. V gene TRBV20-1 combines with J gene TRBJ2-5; unclear D gene. V lost 0 bases to trimming and J lost 3 bases, with 20 bases between them. Looked up from germline, CDR1 is DFQATT and CDR2 is SNEGSKA (reference sequence). The CDR3 loop spans 17 amino acids. The CDR3 DNA reads as TGCAGTGCTAGAGACGGGTTGGGTCAGACTCCGAAAGAGACCCAGTACTTC. As protein: CSARDGLGQTPKETQYF.

The V call is TRBV11-2, the J call TRBJ2-2; 10 bases align to TRBD2. The CDR3 has 16 residues. Per germline, CDR1 SGHAT and CDR2 FQNNGV. V trimming: 2 bases; J trimming: 8 bases; junction bases outside the gene matches: 8. The CDR3 DNA follows: TGTGCCAGCAGCTTAACAGCTAGCGGGGGTGCTGGGGAGCTGTTTTTT. This encodes CASSLTASGGAGELFF. Full variable domain (remainder filled in from reference TRBV11-2 and TRBJ2-2): EAGVAQSPRYKIIEKRQSVAFWCNPISGHATLYWYQQILGQGPKLLIQFQNNGVVDDSQLPKDRFSAERLKGVDSTLKIQPAKLEDSAVYLCASSLTASGGAGELFFGEGSRLTVL.

The chain joins TRBV6-5 to TRBJ1-5, with unresolved D. Deletions cut 2 bases from V and 5 bases from J, with 7 bases between. The germline V gene encodes CDR1 MNHEY and CDR2 SVGAGI. The CDR3 is 13 residues long. In DNA, the CDR3 is TGTGCCAGCAGTTACCGGGCCGATCAGCCCCAGCATTTT. Protein: CASSYRADQPQHF.

The chain recombines TRBV4-1 with TRBJ2-1; D might be TRBD2 (5 bases). CDR1 and CDR2 (germline): MGHRA, YSYEKL. The ends were cut back, 2 bases at V and 7 bases at J, with 15 bases in the middle. This CDR3 spans 15 amino acids. The CDR3: CASSQPRAKENEQFF. The DNA of the CDR3 is TGCGCCAGCAGCCAACCGAGGGCCAAGGAGAATGAGCAGTTCTTC.